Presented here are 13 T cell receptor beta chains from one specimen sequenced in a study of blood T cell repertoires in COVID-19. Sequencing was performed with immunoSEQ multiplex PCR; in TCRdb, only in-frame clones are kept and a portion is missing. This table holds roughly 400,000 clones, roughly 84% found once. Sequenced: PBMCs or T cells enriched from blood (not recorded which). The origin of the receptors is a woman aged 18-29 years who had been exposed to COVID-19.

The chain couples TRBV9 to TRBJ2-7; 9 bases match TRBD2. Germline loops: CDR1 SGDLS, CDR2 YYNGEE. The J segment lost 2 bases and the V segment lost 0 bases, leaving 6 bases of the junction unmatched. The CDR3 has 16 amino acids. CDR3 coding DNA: TGTGCCAGCAGCGTAGATCGCCTAGCGGGGACCTACGAGCAGTACTTC. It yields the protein CASSVDRLAGTYEQYF. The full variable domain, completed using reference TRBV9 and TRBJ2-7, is DSGVTQTPKHLITATGQRVTLRCSPRSGDLSVYWYQQSLDQGLQFLIQYYNGEERAKGNILERFSAQQFPDLHSELNLSSLELGDSALYFCASSVDRLAGTYEQYFGPGTRLTVT.

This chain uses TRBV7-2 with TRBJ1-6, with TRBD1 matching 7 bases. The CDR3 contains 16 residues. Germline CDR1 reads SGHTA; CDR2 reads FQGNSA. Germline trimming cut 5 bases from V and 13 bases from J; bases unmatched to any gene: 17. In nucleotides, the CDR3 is TGTGCCAGCAGCCAGACGGCGACAGGGAAGGTAGCTCCCCTCCACTTT. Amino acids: CASSQTATGKVAPLHF.

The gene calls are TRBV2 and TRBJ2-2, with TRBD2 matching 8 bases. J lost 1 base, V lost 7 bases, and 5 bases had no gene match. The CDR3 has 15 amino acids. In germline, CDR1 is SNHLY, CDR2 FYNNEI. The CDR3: CASNPSGGNTGELFF. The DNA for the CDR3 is TGTGCCAGCAACCCCAGCGGGGGGAACACCGGGGAGCTGTTTTTT.

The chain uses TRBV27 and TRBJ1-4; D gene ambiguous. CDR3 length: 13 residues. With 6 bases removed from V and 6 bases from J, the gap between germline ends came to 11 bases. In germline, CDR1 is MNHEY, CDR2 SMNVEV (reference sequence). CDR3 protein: CASSRYDDEKLFF. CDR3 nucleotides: TGTGCCAGCAGCCGGTACGATGATGAAAAACTGTTTTTT. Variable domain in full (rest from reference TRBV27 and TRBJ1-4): EAQVTQNPRYLITVTGKKLTVTCSQNMNHEYMSWYRQDPGLGLRQIYYSMNVEVTDKGDVPEGYKVSRKEKRNFPLILESPSPNQTSLYFCASSRYDDEKLFFGSGTQLSVL.

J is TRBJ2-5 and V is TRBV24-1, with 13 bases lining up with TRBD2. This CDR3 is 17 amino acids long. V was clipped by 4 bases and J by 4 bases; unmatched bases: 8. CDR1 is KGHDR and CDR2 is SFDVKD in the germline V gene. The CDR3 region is CATSDPWTSGSLETQYF. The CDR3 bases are TGTGCCACCAGTGACCCCTGGACTAGCGGGAGCCTAGAGACCCAGTACTTC.

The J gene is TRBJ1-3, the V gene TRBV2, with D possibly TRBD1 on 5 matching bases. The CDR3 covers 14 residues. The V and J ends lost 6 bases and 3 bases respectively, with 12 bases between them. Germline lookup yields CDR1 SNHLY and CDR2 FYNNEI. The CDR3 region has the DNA TGTGCCAGCAGCTCCCGGGGGATTGGAAACACCATATATTTT. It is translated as CASSSRGIGNTIYF.

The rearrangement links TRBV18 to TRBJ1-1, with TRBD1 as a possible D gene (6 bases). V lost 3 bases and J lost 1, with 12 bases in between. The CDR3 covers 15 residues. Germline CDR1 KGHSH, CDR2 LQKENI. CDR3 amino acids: CASSPIRTENTEAFF. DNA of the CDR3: TGTGCCAGCTCACCGATCCGGACAGAGAACACTGAAGCTTTCTTT. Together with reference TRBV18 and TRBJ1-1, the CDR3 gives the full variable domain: NAGVMQNPRHLVRRRGQEARLRCSPMKGHSHVYWYRQLPEEGLKFMVYLQKENIIDESGMPKERFSAEFPKEGPSILRIQQVVRGDSAAYFCASSPIRTENTEAFFGQGTRLTVV.

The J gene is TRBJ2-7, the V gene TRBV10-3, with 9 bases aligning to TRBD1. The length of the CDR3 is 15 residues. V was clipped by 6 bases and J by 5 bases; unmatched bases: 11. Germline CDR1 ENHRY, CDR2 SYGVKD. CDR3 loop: CAISQGTGKGDEQYF. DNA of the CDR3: TGTGCCATCAGCCAAGGGACAGGGAAAGGAGACGAGCAGTACTTC.

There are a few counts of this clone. The CDR3 DNA sequence: TGTGCCAGCAGGGGAGGAAGCAATCAGCCCCAGCATTTT. It translates to CASRGGSNQPQHF. The chain couples TRBV12-3 or TRBV12-4 to TRBJ1-5; D call uncertain. Trimming pared 6 bases from V and 1 base from J, leaving 7 bases between. The CDR3 contains 13 residues.

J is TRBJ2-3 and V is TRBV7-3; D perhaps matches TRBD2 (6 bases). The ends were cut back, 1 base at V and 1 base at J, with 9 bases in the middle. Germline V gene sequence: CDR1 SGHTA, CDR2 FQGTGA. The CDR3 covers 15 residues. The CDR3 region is CASSLMGLGTDTQYF. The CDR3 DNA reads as TGTGCCAGCAGCTTAATGGGACTCGGCACAGATACGCAGTATTTT.

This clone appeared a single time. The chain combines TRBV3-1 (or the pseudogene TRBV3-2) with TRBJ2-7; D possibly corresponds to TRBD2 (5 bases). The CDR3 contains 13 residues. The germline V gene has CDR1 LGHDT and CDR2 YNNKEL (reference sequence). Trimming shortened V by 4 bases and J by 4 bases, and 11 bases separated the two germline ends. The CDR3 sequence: CASSPGLLYEQYF. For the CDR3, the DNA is TGTGCCAGCAGCCCAGGACTGCTTTACGAGCAGTACTTC.

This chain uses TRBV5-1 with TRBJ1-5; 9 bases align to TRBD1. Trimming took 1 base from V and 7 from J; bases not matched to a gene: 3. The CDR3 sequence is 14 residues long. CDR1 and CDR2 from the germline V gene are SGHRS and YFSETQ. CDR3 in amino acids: CASSLTGGGQPQHF. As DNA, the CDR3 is TGCGCCAGCAGCTTGACAGGGGGCGGGCAGCCCCAGCATTTT.

CDR3 nucleotides: TGCGCCAGCAGCTCTGGGGGGACAGTAACTGGCGAGCAGTACTTC. Protein: CASSSGGTVTGEQYF. The chain is built from TRBV5-1 and TRBJ2-7; TRBD1 is a possible D gene (7 bases). Germline CDR1 SGHRS, CDR2 YFSETQ. The CDR3 spans 15 residues. Trimming removed 3 bases at V and 6 bases at J, with 19 bases between.